Listed here is a single T cell receptor beta chain. Its antigen is currently not known. There are no base qualities to consult, and no much larger clone falls within one base. Each collaborating institution followed its own protocols to collect whole blood in K2EDTA tubes. Collaborator samples were shipped for TCRbeta analysis as frozen whole blood, isolated PBMCs, or DNA extracted from either sample type. TCRbeta CDR3 regions were amplified from genomic DNA using the immunoSEQ Assay, a bias-controlled multiplex PCR. The authors processed their data as follows. Within the assay, amplification of reference gene primers was used to estimate how many nucleated cells each sample contained. To quantify the absolute abundance of each unique TCRbeta CDR3 rearrangement, sequence reads were collapsed and filtered. Productive Simpson clonality was computed per sample as the square root of Simpson's diversity index over productive rearrangements. The clones in this table, taken by TCRdb from immuneACCESS, are in-frame only. Not every clone is retained; where verified, under half of the shortfall comes from an unresolved V gene, and the cause of the rest is unknown. That table supplies the V and J calls and clone size; D and trimming were determined from the DNA. The sample contains some 200,000 clones, about 86% of them found a single time. The leading ten clones occupy 0.78% of the sample.

The CDR3 spans 17 residues, from the cysteine through the phenylalanine. The kept DNA is CDR3 alone, 51 bases in frame from the first base. The germline V gene (reference sequence) yields LNHDA for CDR1 and SQIVND for CDR2. V loses 5 bases, J loses 10 bases, and the germline ends lie 24 bases apart. The record originates from a study of blood T cell repertoires in COVID-19 (dated by TCRdb to the early 2020s). With respect to the entire study: The collaborator samples originated in the United States, Italy and Spain and spanned the acute and convalescent phases of COVID-19. The repertoires were released in a freely available public database intended as a resource for research on the immune response to SARS-CoV-2. The samples were drawn from two sources: the first 160 participants of the ongoing ImmuneRACE study, and about 1,300 subjects contributed by 6 global collaborators. Sample metadata almost always included a de-identified subject ID, COVID-19 status, age in years and sex. Deeply sampled blood TCRbeta repertoires from subjects exposed to, actively infected with, or recovered from COVID-19 were included in the dataset. Where HLA class I and class II types were available, the types were taken from metadata supplied by the sample provider, not from assay-based typing. The prospective study material was composed of cDNA or gDNA derived from T cells, B-cell-depleted T cells, or PBMCs.

Study-wide findings and limitations: Clinical and demographic metadata were provided uncurated, with the amount varying by source and participant.

Sequenced material: peripheral blood. The sequence links TRBV19 to TRBJ1-6; a tentative D match to TRBD1 spans 6 bases. The origin of this receptor is a woman in her 70s with acute or convalescent COVID-19. DNA sequence: TGTGCCAGTAGTCTTTATGGGGCAGGGGCGGATACGTCACCCCTCCACTTT. Protein translation: CASSLYGAGADTSPLHF.